The rows below give T cell receptor beta chains drawn from one sample of a study of cytomegalovirus exposure and HLA in healthy donors. Assay used: immunoSEQ multiplex PCR; TCRdb lists only in-frame clones, some missing. The sample comprises 65,000 to 90,000 clones, 78% of which are singletons, and over 7% rests with the top ten. Sequencing was carried out using PBMCs. The origin of the receptors is a woman in her forties in good health and CMV-seropositive. CDR3s include the opening cysteine and the closing phenylalanine or tryptophan. The D gene is left open where the match is weak. Rows give clone size only sometimes, using once, few, many, or a class for an expanded clone.

TRBJ1-4,-,-,TRBV4-1,CASSQGALDEKLFF,TGCGCCAGCAGCCAGGGGGCGCTGGATGAAAAACTGTTTTTT
TRBJ2-7,TRBD1,-,TRBV6-6,CASSSWTGVEQYF,TGTGCCAGCAGTTCTTGGACAGGGGTTGAGCAGTACTTC
TRBJ1-4,-,-,TRBV2,CASSASYEKLFF,TGTGCCAGCAGTGCGAGTTATGAAAAACTGTTTTTT
TRBJ1-2,TRBD1,-,TRBV7-9,CASSLGQGVYGYTF,TGTGCCAGCAGCTTAGGACAGGGGGTATATGGCTACACCTTC
TRBJ2-3,TRBD2,once,TRBV7-9,CASSPGLAGYTDTQYF,TGTGCCAGCAGCCCGGGACTAGCGGGGTACACAGATACGCAGTATTTT
TRBJ2-5,TRBD2,-,TRBV5-1,CASRSDSGVLETQYF,TGCGCCAGCAGGTCTGATAGCGGGGTTCTGGAGACCCAGTACTTC
TRBJ2-7,TRBD2,once,TRBV11-2,CASSLGGGIYEQYF,TGTGCCAGCAGCTTAGGGGGGGGAATCTACGAGCAGTACTTC
TRBJ1-6,-,-,TRBV10-3,CAISRGAESPLHF,TGTGCCATCAGTCGGGGGGCAGAGTCACCCCTCCACTTT
TRBJ1-1,-,-,TRBV28,CASTSQAYTEAFF,TGTGCCAGCACTTCCCAAGCGTACACTGAAGCTTTCTTT
TRBJ2-2,-,-,TRBV23-1,CASSQSRLGHQKNTGELFF,TGCGCCAGCAGTCAATCGCGATTGGGACACCAAAAGAACACCGGGGAGCTGTTTTTT
TRBJ2-3,TRBD2,few,TRBV7-2,CASSQESGGGAADTQYF,TGTGCCAGCAGCCAAGAGTCTGGCGGGGGGGCAGCAGATACGCAGTATTTT
TRBJ2-7,TRBD1,-,TRBV4-1,CASSRGTGSSYEQYF,TGCGCCAGCAGCCGCGGGACAGGGAGCTCCTACGAGCAGTACTTC
TRBJ1-2,TRBD1,-,TRBV5-8,CASSGGTANYGYTF,TGTGCCAGCAGCGGAGGGACAGCTAACTATGGCTACACCTTC
TRBJ1-2,-,-,TRBV10-3,CAISDGGNGYTF,TGTGCCATCAGTGATGGTGGCAACGGCTACACCTTC
TRBJ1-2,-,-,TRBV29-1,CSLGLPYGYTF,TGCAGCTTGGGACTTCCATATGGCTACACCTTC
TRBJ1-5,TRBD1,once,TRBV6-1,CASIRTGGDQPQHF,TGTGCCAGCATTCGGACAGGGGGCGATCAGCCCCAGCATTTT
TRBJ2-7,TRBD1,-,TRBV11-2,CASSPIQRDRGATYEQYF,TGTGCCAGCAGCCCTATACAGCGGGACAGGGGTGCTACCTACGAGCAGTACTTC
TRBJ1-1,-,-,TRBV19,CASSMSVNTEAFF,TGTGCCAGTAGTATGTCGGTGAACACTGAAGCTTTCTTT
TRBJ1-1,-,-,TRBV11-2,CASSLEGGGGGSAFF,TGTGCCAGCAGCTTAGAGGGGGGGGGTGGAGGGTCAGCTTTCTTT
TRBJ2-7,-,few,TRBV6-5,CASSPPRVGEQYF,TGTGCCAGCAGCCCCCCGCGGGTGGGAGAGCAGTACTTC
TRBJ1-1,-,-,TRBV7-9,CASSLGGGTTEAFF,TGTGCCAGCAGCTTAGGGGGAGGGACCACTGAAGCTTTCTTT
TRBJ2-4,-,-,TRBV6-5,CASSYSQGTGIQYF,TGTGCCAGCAGTTACTCTCAGGGGACCGGCATTCAGTACTTC
TRBJ1-3,TRBD1,few,TRBV7-2,CASSLNTGGSGNTIYF,TGTGCCAGCAGCTTAAACACAGGGGGCTCTGGAAACACCATATATTTT
TRBJ2-7,-,-,TRBV7-9,CSSSTDYEQYF,TGTTCCAGCAGCACTGACTACGAGCAGTACTTC
TRBJ1-2,TRBD1,once,TRBV7-2,CASSLSGGQVYGYTF,TGTGCCAGCAGCTTATCGGGGGGACAGGTTTATGGCTACACCTTC
TRBJ1-2,-,medium-sized,TRBV7-2,CASSLAGSGGYTF,TGTGCCAGCAGCTTAGCAGGGAGTGGTGGCTACACCTTC
TRBJ2-1,TRBD2,-,TRBV7-2,CASSSTSGSNNEQFF,TGTGCCAGCAGCTCGACTAGCGGGAGTAACAATGAGCAGTTCTTC
TRBJ2-3,-,-,TRBV4-2,CASSSNPGGTDTQYF,TGTGCCAGCAGCTCAAATCCAGGGGGCACAGATACGCAGTATTTT
TRBJ1-1,-,-,TRBV6-5,CASGRDSNTEAFF,TGTGCCAGCGGCCGCGACAGTAACACTGAAGCTTTCTTT
TRBJ1-2,-,few,TRBV7-9,CASSLVLRSLGYTF,TGTGCCAGCAGCTTAGTTCTCAGATCCCTTGGCTACACCTTC
TRBJ1-2,-,-,TRBV25-1,CASSAQGVEGYTF,TGTGCCAGCAGTGCACAGGGTGTGGAAGGCTACACCTTC
TRBJ1-2,-,few,TRBV28,CASSRTGYGYTF,TGTGCCAGCAGCCGGACGGGGTATGGCTACACCTTC
TRBJ1-5,-,-,TRBV27,CASSLLGAGQPQHF,TGTGCCAGCAGTTTATTGGGGGCAGGTCAGCCCCAGCATTTT
TRBJ2-7,TRBD1,-,TRBV18,CASSPETGGIYEQYF,TGTGCCAGCTCACCAGAAACAGGGGGCATCTACGAGCAGTACTTC
TRBJ1-2,-,-,TRBV15,CATSRGGRGYTF,TGTGCCACCAGCAGAGGCGGGAGAGGCTACACCTTC
TRBJ2-6,TRBD1,few,TRBV7-8,CASSFLDRGNGANVLTF,TGTGCCAGCAGCTTTTTGGACAGGGGGAATGGGGCCAACGTCCTGACTTTC
TRBJ2-2,TRBD2,-,TRBV6-5,CASNDGGAGSGELFF,TGTGCCAGCAATGACGGGGGGGCCGGATCCGGGGAGCTGTTTTTT
TRBJ2-1,TRBD2,-,TRBV30,CAWNLGLARDNEQFF,TGTGCCTGGAACCTGGGACTAGCGCGAGACAATGAGCAGTTCTTC
TRBJ1-3,-,-,TRBV6-1,CASSKDSTSGNTIYF,TGTGCCAGCAGTAAAGACAGCACCTCTGGAAACACCATATATTTT
TRBJ2-5,TRBD1,few,TRBV7-2,CASSRQGRETQYF,TGTGCCAGCAGCCGACAGGGGCGAGAGACCCAGTACTTC
TRBJ2-4,TRBD2,-,TRBV27,CASSLSVGGVAKNIQYF,TGTGCCAGCAGTTTATCAGTTGGGGGGGTAGCCAAAAACATTCAGTACTTC
TRBJ2-5,TRBD2,-,TRBV7-9,CASSFGGGLQETQYF,TGTGCCAGCAGCTTTGGCGGGGGACTACAAGAGACCCAGTACTTC
TRBJ2-1,-,-,TRBV4-2,CASSQDRNEQFF,TGTGCCAGCAGCCAAGATCGGAATGAGCAGTTCTTC
TRBJ2-5,TRBD1,-,TRBV19,CASSSQGAAETQYF,TGTGCCAGTAGTTCACAGGGGGCGGCGGAGACCCAGTACTTC
TRBJ2-2,-,-,TRBV9,CASSPGQGGTGELFF,TGTGCCAGCAGCCCTGGGCAGGGGGGCACCGGGGAGCTGTTTTTT